The T cell receptor beta chain under discussion was sequenced for a study of T-cell memory formation after mild COVID-19. Study results and caveats: CD4/CD8 balance held among clones contracting day 15 to 85, and later expanders leaned CD4+. Day 37-peaking second-wave clones had unconfirmed SARS-CoV-2 specificity. Contracting CD4+ clones lay largely in CM and EM, with CD8+ ones residing in EMRA. In pre-infection memory, a portion of responding clones appeared, which suggested that cross-reactive memory joined.

As concerns this clonotype: The antigen remains undetermined.

Germline-derived CDR1 and CDR2 are SGHDT and YYEEEE. The CDR3 spans 18 residues. The V end lost 5 bases, the J end lost 0 bases, and 21 bases lay between the germline ends. Via MiXCR, TCRdb re-called the 5' RACE reads, giving one row per CDR3 protein. This table holds around 200,000 distinct CDR3 sequences, 27% found once. The sequencing sample was made of PBMCs or a T cell subset sorted from them (not recorded which). The chain links TRBV5-6 to TRBJ2-1; D tentatively reads TRBD1 or TRBD2 (6 bases each). The receptor comes from an adult woman who had mild COVID-19 (a few samples of this study predate the infection). Cell type and time point are not known. The CDR3 DNA reads as TGTGCCAGCAGTATTTTTGGGGGGCGCCAGAGCTCCTACAATGAGCAGTTCTTC. It yields the protein CASSIFGGRQSSYNEQFF.